This T cell receptor beta chain was obtained from a study of regulatory T cells in long-lasting Graves disease. As to time point: newly diagnosed GD, antithyroid drugs for less than 3 months. After RNA was extracted from PBMCs, the TCR library was made from it. Germline V CDR1 and CDR2: SNHLY, FYNNEI. The CDR3 sequence is 12 residues long. The V and J ends lost 8 bases and 7 bases respectively, with 14 bases between them. According to the study, TCR beta libraries were built with iRepertoire HTBI primers and CDR3-region Arm-PCR. TCRdb analysed the multiplex PCR reads with MiXCR anew, one entry per CDR3 protein. The table shows approximately 560,000 distinct CDR3 sequences, with roughly a sixth occurring only once. In its sample, this clonotype was seen many times. These same data were also listed under a study on T cells in Graves' hyperthyroidism and ophthalmopathy. Per that paper: The definition of stable Graves' hyperthyroidism was no ophthalmopathy progression within 18 months.

Sequenced here: peripheral blood mononuclear cells (PBMCs), sampled at new diagnosis, from a patient treated with antithyroid drugs. This chain joins TRBV2 and TRBJ1-1; D not certain. This TCR was sampled from a man in his late teens or twenties with Graves disease. The CDR3 coding sequence is TGTGCCAGCCTAGAGGGCCTGGGTGAAGCTTTCTTT. It specifies CASLEGLGEAFF.